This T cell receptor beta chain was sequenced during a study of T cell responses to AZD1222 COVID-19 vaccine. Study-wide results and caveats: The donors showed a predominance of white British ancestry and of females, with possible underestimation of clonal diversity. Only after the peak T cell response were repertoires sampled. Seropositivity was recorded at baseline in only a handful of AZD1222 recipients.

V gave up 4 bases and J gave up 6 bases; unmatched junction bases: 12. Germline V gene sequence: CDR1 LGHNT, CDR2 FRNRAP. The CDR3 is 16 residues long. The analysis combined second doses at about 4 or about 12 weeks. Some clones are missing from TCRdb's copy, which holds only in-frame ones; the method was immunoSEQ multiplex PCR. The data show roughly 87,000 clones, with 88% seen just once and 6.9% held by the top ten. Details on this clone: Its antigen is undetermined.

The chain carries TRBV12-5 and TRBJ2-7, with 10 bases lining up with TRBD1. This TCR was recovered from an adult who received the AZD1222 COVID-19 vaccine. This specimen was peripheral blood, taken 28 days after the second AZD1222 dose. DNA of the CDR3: TGTGCTAGTGGTTCCCGGGACGGGACAGGGGACAGCGAGCAGTACTTC. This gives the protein CASGSRDGTGDSEQYF.